The present T cell receptor (beta chain) was sequenced within a study of T cell responses to AZD1222 COVID-19 vaccine. Study-level results: Clonal diversity may have been underestimated in mostly white British donors. Of the AZD1222 recipients, only five or six were seropositive at baseline. Across spike, vaccine-associated CD4 TCRs were found, dominant at 160-218 and 743-854.

Concerning this clone itself: As yet, its antigen is unknown.

The ends were cut back, 5 bases at V and 7 bases at J, with 17 bases in the middle. Germline V CDR1 and CDR2: MDHEN, SYDVKM. The CDR3 loop spans 15 amino acids. Profiled with immunoSEQ multiplex PCR; TCRdb holds only in-frame clones, not every one. This sample yields about 140,000 clones, of which around 90% are seen a single time; 3% to 3.5% belongs to the top ten. The specimen was peripheral blood, collected 28 days after the second AZD1222 dose. The sequence was collected from an adult who received the AZD1222 COVID-19 vaccine. This chain connects TRBV28 to TRBJ1-4; D is perhaps TRBD1 (5 bases). The CDR3 protein is CASSLQGWGREKLFF. The CDR3 DNA is TGTGCCAGCAGTCTCCAGGGTTGGGGACGTGAAAAACTGTTTTTT.